These 18 T cell receptor beta chains came from one sample sequenced in a study of cytomegalovirus exposure and HLA in healthy donors. PCR was performed using 60 Vbeta and 13 Jbeta primers. TCRdb's copy holds only in-frame clones and misses some; the assay was immunoSEQ multiplex PCR. The sample holds over 100,000 clones; around 66% are singletons and the top ten take approximately 1.4%. The sequenced sample consisted of PBMCs. The source is a man aged 18-30 years in good health and CMV-seronegative.

This clone occurred a few times. The chain links TRBV30 to TRBJ2-1; 12 positions agree with TRBD2. The trim removed 3 bases at V and 4 bases at J, leaving 4 bases unmatched. The CDR3 has 15 amino acids. Per germline, CDR1 GTSNPN and CDR2 SVGIG (reference sequence). The CDR3, as DNA: TGTGCCTGGAGGACACTAGCGGGGGGATACAATGAGCAGTTCTTC. It yields the protein CAWRTLAGGYNEQFF.

The V and J genes are TRBV7-8 and TRBJ2-7; the match to TRBD1 covers 10 bases. Germline CDR1 is SGHVS and CDR2 is FQNEAQ. V lost 1 base to trimming and J lost 3 bases; unmatched junction nucleotides: 15. This CDR3 has 19 amino acids. This chain's CDR3 is CASSLEPGQGSPFRYEQYF. The CDR3 DNA follows: TGTGCCAGCAGCTTAGAACCGGGACAGGGGAGCCCCTTTCGCTACGAGCAGTACTTC.

The CDR3 DNA reads TGTGCCAGCTCACCCGAGACAGGGAAGGTGTGGAGCAATCAGCCCCAGCATTTT. The encoded protein is CASSPETGKVWSNQPQHF. The chain recombines TRBV18 with TRBJ1-5; TRBD1 matches at 7 bases. This CDR3 comprises 18 residues. Germline loops: CDR1 KGHSH, CDR2 LQKENI. The V gene end was trimmed by 3 bases and the J gene end by 1 base; junction bases not matched to a gene: 12. Together with reference TRBV18 and TRBJ1-5, the CDR3 gives the full variable domain: NAGVMQNPRHLVRRRGQEARLRCSPMKGHSHVYWYRQLPEEGLKFMVYLQKENIIDESGMPKERFSAEFPKEGPSILRIQQVVRGDSAAYFCASSPETGKVWSNQPQHFGDGTRLSIL.

This clone appeared a few times. V gene TRBV18 combines with J gene TRBJ1-1; 10 positions agree with TRBD1. The J segment lost 13 bases and the V segment lost 5 bases, leaving 7 bases of the junction unmatched. This CDR3 spans 12 amino acids. The germline CDR1 and CDR2 sequences are KGHSH and LQKENI. CDR3 DNA: TGTGCCAGCTCAGGGCCGGGACAGGGGAGTTTCTTT. Translated, it gives CASSGPGQGSFF.

V is TRBV6-5 and J is TRBJ2-7, with TRBD1 matching 9 bases. The trim removed 2 bases at V and 4 bases at J, leaving 6 bases unmatched. This CDR3 comprises 15 residues. Germline assignment: CDR1 MNHEY and CDR2 SVGAGI. CDR3 nucleotides: TGTGCCAGCAGTTACCCGGGACAGGGTATGTACGAGCAGTACTTC. This gives the protein CASSYPGQGMYEQYF.

As concerns this clone: Other nucleotide sequences from this sample produce the same CDR3. The chain carries TRBV6-5 and TRBJ1-1; D gene unclear. Germline V gives CDR1 MNHEY, CDR2 SVGAGI. The CDR3 has 14 amino acids. Deletions cut 0 bases from V and 1 base from J, with 6 bases between. The CDR3 protein is CASSYSAENTEAFF. The CDR3 DNA sequence: TGTGCCAGCAGTTACTCAGCGGAGAACACTGAAGCTTTCTTT.

This clone was counted between two and nine times. The V gene is TRBV10-3, the J gene TRBJ1-1; D gene uncertain. Germline lookup yields CDR1 ENHRY and CDR2 SYGVKD. CDR3 size: 13 residues. The V gene lost 6 bases and the J gene lost 0 bases, with 8 bases spanning the gap. CDR3 loop: CAIRGGLNTEAFF. The CDR3 coding sequence is TGTGCCATCAGGGGCGGGTTGAACACTGAAGCTTTCTTT.

This rearrangement joins TRBV9 to TRBJ2-7, with D tentatively TRBD1 (5 bases). CDR1 SGDLS and CDR2 YYNGEE come from the germline V gene. The CDR3 runs to 15 residues. V gave up 0 bases and J gave up 2 bases, with 12 bases separating them. The CDR3 nucleotides are TGTGCCAGCAGCGTAGAAGCAGGGCTCCCCTACGAGCAGTACTTC. It specifies CASSVEAGLPYEQYF.

This chain connects TRBV5-5 to TRBJ1-4; a possible D gene is TRBD1 (5 bases). V dropped 7 bases and J dropped 7 bases, with 14 bases sitting between them. CDR3 size: 13 residues. The germline gives CDR1 SGHKS, CDR2 YYEKEE (reference sequence). The CDR3 is CASYPQASEKLFF. As DNA, the CDR3 is TGTGCCAGCTACCCACAGGCCTCTGAAAAACTGTTTTTT.

The CDR3 here is CASSRGQRRSTTYGYTF. CDR3 coding DNA: TGTGCCAGCTCACGCGGACAGCGTCGGTCTACCACCTATGGCTACACCTTC. This rearrangement joins TRBV18 to TRBJ1-2; D perhaps matches TRBD1 (6 bases). CDR3 length equals 17 residues. Germline loops: CDR1 KGHSH, CDR2 LQKENI. V was shortened by 4 bases and J by 4 bases, with 22 bases between the two germline ends.

The chain joins TRBV7-8 to TRBJ2-6; unclear D gene. Germline CDR1 SGHVS, CDR2 FQNEAQ. The V gene lost 5 bases and the J gene lost 0 bases, with 11 bases spanning the gap. This CDR3 has 16 amino acids. As DNA, the CDR3 is TGTGCCAGCAGCCCCTTGCCAGTCTCTGGGGCCAACGTCCTGACTTTC. It is translated as CASSPLPVSGANVLTF.

This sequence joins TRBV4-1 and TRBJ1-1; D remains ambiguous. Trimming left V 1 base short and J 8 bases short, with 5 bases between. This CDR3 is 11 amino acids long. CDR1 is MGHRA, CDR2 YSYEKL, per germline. The CDR3 DNA reads as TGCGCCAGCAGCCAAGGCAGGGAAGCTTTCTTT. The encoded protein is CASSQGREAFF.

This rearrangement joins TRBV6-1 to TRBJ1-1, with unresolved D. V shed 3 bases and J shed 5 bases, with 25 bases lying between them. The CDR3 sequence is 18 residues long. Germline V gene sequence: CDR1 MNHNS, CDR2 SASEGT. The CDR3 DNA reads TGTGCCAGCAGTGATACACAGATTACTTGGTCGTCGCGAACTGAAGCTTTCTTT. This sequence encodes CASSDTQITWSSRTEAFF.

The chain employs TRBV18 and TRBJ2-6; tentative D call: TRBD2 (6 bases). Germline V gene lookup returns CDR1 KGHSH and CDR2 LQKENI. Trimming removed 1 base from V and 2 bases from J, with 6 bases in between. This CDR3 spans 15 amino acids. CDR3 bases: TGTGCCAGCTCACCACGGGGGGCTGGGGCCAACGTCCTGACTTTC. Its protein is CASSPRGAGANVLTF.

The rearrangement uses TRBV7-8 and TRBJ2-1; the match to TRBD2 covers 7 bases. The CDR3 covers 18 residues. Germline values: CDR1 SGHVS, CDR2 FQNEAQ. V was pared by 3 bases and J by 2 bases, with 13 bases of the junction left unmatched. The CDR3 coding sequence is TGTGCCAGCAGCTTTTTCGGGGCTAGCGGTGTGACCTACAATGAGCAGTTCTTC. Its translation is CASSFFGASGVTYNEQFF.

The rearrangement joins TRBV7-9 to TRBJ2-2; 7 bases line up with TRBD1. Germline V gives CDR1 SEHNR, CDR2 FQNEAQ (reference sequence). This CDR3 spans 13 amino acids. DNA for the CDR3: TGTGCGGCACGGGGACAGTACACCGGGGAGCTGTTTTTT. As protein: CAARGQYTGELFF.

This chain joins TRBV7-6 and TRBJ2-7, with 9 bases fitting TRBD1. Germline values: CDR1 SGHVS, CDR2 FNYEAQ. V gave up 1 base and J gave up 3 bases; unmatched junction bases: 4. This CDR3 has 15 amino acids. CDR3 residues: CASSLGGQGFYEQYF. In DNA, the CDR3 is TGTGCCAGCAGCTTAGGTGGACAGGGGTTCTACGAGCAGTACTTC.

The chain has TRBV30 and TRBJ2-1; 7 bases line up with TRBD2. Germline CDR1 reads GTSNPN; CDR2 reads SVGIG (reference sequence). Trimming cost V 5 bases and J 3 bases; bases outside gene matches: 4. The CDR3 contains 13 residues. CDR3 sequence: CAWSGGRYNEQFF. DNA of the CDR3: TGTGCCTGGTCGGGGGGACGCTACAATGAGCAGTTCTTC.